This TCR beta chain was identified in a study of cytomegalovirus exposure and HLA in healthy donors. As concerns this clone: No antigen is known for it.

The study ran its PCR with 60 Vbeta and 13 Jbeta primers. The repertoire was sequenced with immunoSEQ multiplex PCR; TCRdb's copy has only in-frame clones and lacks some. In the table there are over 100,000 clones, just over 65% of which are singletons. The study, taken as a whole, reports: In vitro data verified a few CMV-associated chains as specific for CMV antigens. Listed as cytomegalovirus-associated were around 160 TCR beta chains.

This CDR3 spans 15 amino acids. CDR1 and CDR2 from the germline V gene are MNHEY and SVGAGI. Trimming cost V 6 bases and J 1 base; bases outside gene matches: 5. This TCR was recovered from a man aged 18 to 30 in good health and CMV-seronegative. The specimen was PBMCs. J is TRBJ2-1 and V is TRBV6-5, with TRBD1 identical over 8 bases. Here the CDR3 reads CASRRTGGSYNEQFF. The CDR3 DNA sequence: TGTGCCAGCAGACGTACAGGGGGTTCCTACAATGAGCAGTTCTTC.